This is a list of T cell receptor beta chains from one sample in a study of T-cell memory formation after mild COVID-19. In TCRdb, the 5' RACE reads were re-called with MiXCR into one record per CDR3 protein. This repertoire shows roughly 170,000 distinct CDR3 sequences, about 18% found once; its top ten account for 3.9%. Material for sequencing was PBMCs or a T cell subset sorted from them (not recorded which). The source is a man between 18 and 35 years old who had mild COVID-19 (a few samples of this study predate the infection). Cell type and time point are not known. Both conserved end residues are part of each CDR3. A D gene is named only where the DNA matches it firmly. The size entry is marked missing in some rows and otherwise reads once, few, many or a size class.

TRBJ2-1,TRBD1,TRBV20-1,NA,CSARVRGPNEQFF,TGCAGTGCTAGAGTGAGGGGGCCCAATGAGCAGTTCTTC
TRBJ2-5,NA,TRBV5-1,many,CASSLVGPGETQYF,TGCGCCAGCAGCTTGGTGGGGCCGGGGGAGACCCAGTACTTC
TRBJ2-5,TRBD2,TRBV11-2,NA,CASSTQRGRETQYF,TGTGCCAGCAGCACTCAGCGGGGGCGAGAGACCCAGTACTTC
TRBJ2-7,TRBD1,TRBV4-1,NA,CASSGPGGEQYF,TGCGCCAGCAGCGGTCCAGGGGGCGAGCAGTACTTC
TRBJ2-1,NA,TRBV25-1,NA,CASSSTAPTGSSYNEQFF,TGTGCCAGCAGTTCGACAGCCCCGACAGGCAGCTCCTACAATGAGCAGTTCTTC
TRBJ1-2,NA,TRBV5-1,NA,CASSLDPDNYGYTF,TGCGCCAGCAGCTTGGATCCCGATAACTATGGCTACACCTTC
TRBJ1-1,NA,TRBV3-1,few,CASTLQENTEAFF,TGTGCCAGCACCTTGCAGGAGAACACTGAAGCTTTCTTT
TRBJ2-1,TRBD2,TRBV12-3/TRBV12-4,few,CASSSPVGLGPQFF,TGTGCCAGCAGTTCCCCAGTGGGACTAGGCCCGCAGTTCTTC
TRBJ2-5,NA,TRBV12-3/TRBV12-4,many,CASSLETPQETQYF,TGTGCCAGCAGTTTAGAGACTCCTCAAGAGACCCAGTACTTC
TRBJ2-1,TRBD2,TRBV12-3/TRBV12-4,few,CASRRLAGFNEQFF,TGTGCCAGCAGACGACTAGCGGGGTTCAATGAGCAGTTCTTC
TRBJ2-3,NA,TRBV10-3,few,CAISGLGALGDTQYF,TGTGCCATCAGTGGCCTGGGAGCGCTGGGGGATACGCAGTATTTT
TRBJ1-2,TRBD1,TRBV6-5,NA,CASSYSTTGKANYGYTF,TGTGCCAGCAGTTACTCGACGACAGGGAAAGCTAACTATGGCTACACCTTC
TRBJ2-5,TRBD1,TRBV29-1,few,CSVDRGRETQYF,TGCAGCGTGGACAGGGGGCGGGAGACCCAGTACTTC